This T cell receptor (beta chain) appears in the sequencing data of a study of siplizumab effects on memory and regulatory T cells. Study-level findings and limits: Roughly 75-97% of proliferating CD4+ or CD8+ clones lacked a naive or memory phenotype that could be assigned. Suppressive function of proliferating Tregs from siplizumab cultures was not confirmed.

Libraries were prepared by immunoSEQ multiplex PCR; TCRdb keeps only in-frame clonotypes and omits some of them. The repertoire holds about 110,000 clones, with just under 95% as singletons. As for this clone: Its antigen remains unidentified.

CDR1 is GTSNPN and CDR2 is SVGIG in the germline V gene (reference sequence). The CDR3 consists of 14 residues. Trimming shortened V by 2 bases and J by 4 bases, and 14 bases separated the two germline ends. The receptor comes from a human donor in good health. The V call is TRBV30, the J call TRBJ1-1, with D perhaps matching TRBD1 (5 bases). The sample taken for sequencing was CD4+ T cells sorted from blood. CDR3 region: CAWSLEGSVTEAFF. The CDR3 DNA sequence: TGTGCCTGGAGTCTTGAGGGGTCGGTCACTGAAGCTTTCTTT.